This TCR beta chain was profiled in a study of T cell repertoires in cytomegalovirus infection (dated by TCRdb to about 2019). Looking at the study overall: Because public TCR beta signatures pointed to carriage of CMV infection together with the matching HLA type, the HLA type of each donor mattered for the analysis.

According to the germline V gene, CDR1 reads SGHTA and CDR2 reads FQGNSA. The CDR3 measures 16 amino acids from cysteine to phenylalanine. Only the CDR3 DNA is retained, 48 bases long and in frame from the first base. Trimming costs V 5 bases and J 0 bases, and their ends lie 16 bases apart. General study outcomes and caveats: In the ex vivo response, HLA-C-restricted CMV-specific TCR beta clonotypes were dominant, and in two of eight donors the single most frequent clonotype came from this HLA-C-restricted group. Carriers of CMV infection plus the relevant HLA type were discriminated by the cumulative frequency of public TCR beta family members in the study cohort and in an independent approximately 360-donor cohort.

Sequenced using an Illumina HiSeq 1500. The public reads were reanalyzed by TCRdb: fastp trimming at Q25, MiXCR alignment, in-frame beta chains only. Rows with a matching CDR3 protein are joined into one entry that keeps the most common DNA and genes. The sample table records roughly 320,000 distinct CDR3 sequences; about 9.2% of these occur just once. In total, the top ten clones hold less than 3% of the sample. This clonotype was detected ten times or more. There is no known antigen for this receptor. Base qualities are not recorded, but no much larger clone differs from it by a single base. The receptor was derived from a human donor in good health (CMV status not recorded). Some clones in this sample may be carry-over from other donors' samples. The source material was PBMCs. The chain joins TRBV7-2 to TRBJ1-2; tentative D gene TRBD1, with 6 bases matching. The bases are TGTGCCAGCAGCCTAGGGGGGATGGGGGCTAACTATGGCTACACCTTC. Its protein reads: CASSLGGMGANYGYTF.